This record looks at one TCR beta chain sequence and its context. This clonotype occurred a few times. Its recognized antigen is unknown. The record has no base qualities; no much larger clone is one base away. A case-control design nested within a healthcare worker cohort in London, UK, was used, with weekly nasopharyngeal swab PCR tests and blood sampling performed. Healthcare workers were recruited between 23 and 31 March 2020, during the week of the UK lockdown, and were followed weekly for up to roughly 16 weeks. The sample originates from a study of early T cells in non-severe SARS-CoV-2 infection (dated by TCRdb to the early 2020s). Regarding the study in general: TCR sequencing used bulk RNA from unsorted whole blood, so alpha and beta chains could not be paired. Here is what the overall study found, with its caveats: Matching against VDJdb was skewed toward anti-spike CD8 responses, likely underestimated virus-specific expansions, and missed private and CD4 specificities.

As encoded in the germline V gene, CDR1 is SQVTM while CDR2 is ANQGSEA. Measured from the cysteine to the phenylalanine, the CDR3 is 16 residues long. The read is trimmed to its CDR3 DNA, 48 bases read in frame from base 1. Here V drops 1 base and J drops 5 bases, and the junction holds 10 bases not matched to any gene. The method was 5' RACE. The sequencer was a NextSeq 500. Unique molecular identifiers were attached to individual cDNA molecules in the TCR library protocol so that sequencing error and PCR bias could be corrected. Both TCR alpha and beta chains were sequenced, and tight co-correlation was observed between alpha and beta sequence abundances in each sample. As for the original processing: Decombinator V4 was used to annotate the V gene, J gene and CDR3 of the TCR sequences. Expanded TCRs were defined as changing significantly between any two time points under a Poisson model with p below 0.0001. TCR abundances were normalised to the total number of TCRs sequenced in each sample and reported as counts per million. MAIT TCRs were defined by TRAV1-2 paired with TRAJ12, TRAJ20 or TRAJ33, and iNKT TCRs by TRAV10 paired with TRAJ18. A search of VDJdb, accessed on 1 November 2021, was run for TCRs annotated to CMV, EBV and SARS-CoV-2, with TCRs annotated for multiple antigens excluded. The public reads were run again by TCRdb, first through fastp at Q25 and then through MiXCR, and only productive beta chains were kept. Here each entry gathers all rows of one CDR3 protein and keeps the most common genes and DNA. It is TCRdb's table, rather than the study itself, that gives the V and J calls and clone size. Within this sample are about 77,000 distinct CDR3 sequences, with about 17% of them counted one time only. About 2.6% of the sample is taken by the ten largest.

The clonotype was recovered from an adult who was a healthcare worker with PCR-confirmed SARS-CoV-2 infection or an uninfected control (not recorded which). The sample consisted of whole blood. This chain joins TRBV29-1 to TRBJ2-1; 8 of the junction bases match TRBD1. The CDR3 reads as follows: CSVEVIRQGSHNEQFF. The nucleotide sequence reads as follows: TGCAGCGTTGAAGTGATCAGACAGGGGAGCCACAATGAGCAGTTCTTC.